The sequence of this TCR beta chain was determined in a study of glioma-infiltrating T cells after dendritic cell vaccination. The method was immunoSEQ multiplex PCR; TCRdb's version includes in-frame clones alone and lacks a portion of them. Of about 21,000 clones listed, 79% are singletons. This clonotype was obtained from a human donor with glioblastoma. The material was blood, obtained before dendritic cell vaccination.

The CDR3 is CASSEWGGRETQYF. CDR3 coding DNA: TGTGCCAGCAGTGAATGGGGGGGGCGTGAGACCCAGTACTTC. The chain carries TRBV2 and TRBJ2-5, with D perhaps TRBD2 (7 bases). Trimming stripped 2 bases from V and 5 bases from J, with 12 bases between. The length of the CDR3 is 14 residues. CDR1 is SNHLY and CDR2 is FYNNEI in the germline V gene.